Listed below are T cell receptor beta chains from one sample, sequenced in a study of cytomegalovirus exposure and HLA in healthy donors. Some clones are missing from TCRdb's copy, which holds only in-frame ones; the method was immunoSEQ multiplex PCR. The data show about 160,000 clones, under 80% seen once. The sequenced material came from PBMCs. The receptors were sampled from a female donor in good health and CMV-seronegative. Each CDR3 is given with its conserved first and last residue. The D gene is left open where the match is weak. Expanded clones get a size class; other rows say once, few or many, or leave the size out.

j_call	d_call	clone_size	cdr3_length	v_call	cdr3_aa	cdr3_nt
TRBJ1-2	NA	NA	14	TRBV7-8	CASSLVRGAGGYTF	TGTGCCAGCAGCTTAGTCAGGGGCGCCGGGGGCTACACCTTC
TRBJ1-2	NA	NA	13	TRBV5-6	CASTRRGRHGYTF	TGTGCCAGCACCCGACGGGGAAGGCATGGCTACACCTTC
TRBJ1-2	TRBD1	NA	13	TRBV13	CASSLGRGPGYTF	TGTGCCAGCAGCTTAGGTAGGGGGCCCGGCTACACCTTC
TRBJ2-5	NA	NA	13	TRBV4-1	CASSLRGQETQYF	TGCGCCAGCAGTCTTCGGGGGCAAGAGACCCAGTACTTC
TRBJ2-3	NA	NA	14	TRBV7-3	CASSPGTYTDTQYF	TGTGCCAGCAGCCCCGGGACTTACACAGATACGCAGTATTTT
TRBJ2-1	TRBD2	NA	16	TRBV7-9	CASSSLRVLAGDEQFF	TGTGCCAGCAGCTCGCTTCGGGTACTAGCGGGAGATGAGCAGTTCTTC
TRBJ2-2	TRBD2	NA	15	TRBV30	CAWSVQREDTGELFF	TGTGCCTGGAGTGTACAGCGGGAGGACACCGGGGAGCTGTTTTTT
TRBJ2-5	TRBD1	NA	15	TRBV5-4	CASSPGTGNQETQYF	TGTGCCAGCAGCCCCGGGACAGGGAACCAAGAGACCCAGTACTTC
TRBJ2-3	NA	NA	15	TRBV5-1	CASSFTSQSTDTQYF	TGCGCCAGCAGCTTCACTAGCCAAAGCACAGATACGCAGTATTTT
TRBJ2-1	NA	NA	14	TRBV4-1	CASRSVGRGNEQFF	TGCGCCAGCAGAAGCGTCGGCCGCGGCAATGAGCAGTTCTTC
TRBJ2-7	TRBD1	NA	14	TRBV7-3	CASSFAGGAYEQYF	TGTGCCAGCAGCTTTGCAGGGGGCGCCTACGAGCAGTACTTC
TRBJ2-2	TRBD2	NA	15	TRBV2	CASSASGKNTGELFF	TGTGCCAGCAGTGCTAGCGGGAAGAACACCGGGGAGCTGTTTTTT
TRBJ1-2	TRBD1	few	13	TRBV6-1	CASRADRDYGYTF	TGTGCCAGCAGAGCCGACAGGGACTATGGCTACACCTTC
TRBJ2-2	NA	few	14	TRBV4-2	CASSQGSLSGELFF	TGTGCCAGCAGCCAAGGGTCGCTATCTGGGGAGCTGTTTTTT
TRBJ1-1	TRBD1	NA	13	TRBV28	CASTPAGGTEAFF	TGTGCCAGCACTCCGGCAGGGGGCACTGAAGCTTTCTTT
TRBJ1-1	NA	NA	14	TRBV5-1	CASSGRTTGAEAFF	TGCGCCAGCAGCGGACGGACCACAGGAGCTGAAGCTTTCTTT
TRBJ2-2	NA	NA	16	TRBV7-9	CASSLFGGIYTGELFF	TGTGCCAGCAGCTTATTTGGAGGGATCTACACCGGGGAGCTGTTTTTT
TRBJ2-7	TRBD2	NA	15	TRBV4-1	CASSLATSGGYEQYF	TGCGCCAGCAGCTTAGCGACTAGCGGGGGTTACGAGCAGTACTTC
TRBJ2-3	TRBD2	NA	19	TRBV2	CATLEREGSGGAQSDTQYF	TGTGCCACCCTCGAGAGGGAGGGTAGCGGGGGGGCCCAATCAGATACGCAGTATTTT
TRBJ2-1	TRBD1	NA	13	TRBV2	CASSPGGPDEQFF	TGTGCCAGCAGTCCAGGGGGCCCGGATGAGCAGTTCTTC
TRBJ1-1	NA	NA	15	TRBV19	CASSIGPIVNTEAFF	TGTGCCAGTAGTATAGGTCCTATTGTGAACACTGAAGCTTTCTTT
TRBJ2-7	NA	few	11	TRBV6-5	CASSFAGEQYF	TGTGCCAGCAGCTTCGCCGGGGAGCAGTACTTC
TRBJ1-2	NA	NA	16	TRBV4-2	CASSPGGGISNYGYTF	TGTGCCAGCAGCCCGGGGGGCGGGATCTCTAACTATGGCTACACCTTC
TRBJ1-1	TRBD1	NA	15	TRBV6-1	CATLPGQFMNTEAFF	TGTGCCACCCTCCCGGGACAGTTCATGAACACTGAAGCTTTCTTT
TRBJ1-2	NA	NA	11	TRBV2	CASGENYGYTF	TGTGCCAGCGGGGAGAACTATGGCTACACCTTC
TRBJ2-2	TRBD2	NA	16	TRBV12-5	CASGLNGASGTGELFF	TGTGCTAGTGGTTTGAATGGGGCTAGCGGCACCGGGGAGCTGTTTTTT
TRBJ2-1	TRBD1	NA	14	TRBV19	CASSLTGMVNEQFF	TGTGCCAGTAGTCTGACAGGGATGGTGAATGAGCAGTTCTTC
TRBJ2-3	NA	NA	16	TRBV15	CATSRDMAGGTDTQYF	TGTGCCACCAGCAGAGATATGGCAGGGGGCACAGATACGCAGTATTTT
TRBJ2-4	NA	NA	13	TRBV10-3	CAISEVQARSQYF	TGTGCCATCAGTGAGGTCCAGGCCCGCTCCCAGTACTTC
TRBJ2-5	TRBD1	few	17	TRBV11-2	CASSSAYGTGIQETQYF	TGTGCCAGCAGCTCCGCCTATGGGACAGGGATCCAAGAGACCCAGTACTTC
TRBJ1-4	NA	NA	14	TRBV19	CASGTGATNEKLFF	TGTGCCAGTGGGACGGGGGCAACTAATGAAAAACTGTTTTTT
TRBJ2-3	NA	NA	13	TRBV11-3	CASSPQTGDTQYF	TGTGCCAGCAGCCCCCAAACGGGGGATACGCAGTATTTT
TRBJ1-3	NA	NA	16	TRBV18	CASSYSGTGSGNTIYF	TGTGCCAGCTCGTACAGCGGGACGGGCTCTGGAAACACCATATATTTT
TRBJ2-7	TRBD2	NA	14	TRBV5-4	CASSLLAGNYEQYF	TGTGCCAGCAGCTTGTTAGCGGGGAACTACGAGCAGTACTTC
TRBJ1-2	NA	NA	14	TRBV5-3	CARSYAAPTYGYTF	TGTGCCAGAAGCTATGCGGCGCCAACGTATGGCTACACCTTC
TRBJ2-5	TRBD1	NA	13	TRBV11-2	CASSSTLGTGEYF	TGTGCCAGCAGCTCGACCCTCGGGACAGGGGAGTACTTC
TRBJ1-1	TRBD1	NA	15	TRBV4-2	CASSQDVTGLTEAFF	TGTGCCAGCAGCCAAGATGTGACAGGGCTCACTGAAGCTTTCTTT
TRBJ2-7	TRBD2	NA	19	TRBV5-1	CASSAGIGTSGTQAYEQYF	TGCGCCAGCAGCGCGGGAATAGGGACTAGCGGGACTCAAGCCTACGAGCAGTACTTC
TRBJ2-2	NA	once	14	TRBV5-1	CASSLGQVTGELFF	TGCGCCAGCAGCTTGGGTCAGGTTACTGGGGAGCTGTTTTTT
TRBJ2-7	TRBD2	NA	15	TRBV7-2	CASSLDLAARYEQYF	TGTGCCAGCAGCTTAGATCTAGCGGCGCGCTATGAGCAGTACTTC
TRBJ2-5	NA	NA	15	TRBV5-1	CASSLYGGARETQYF	TGCGCCAGCAGCTTGTATGGGGGGGCCCGGGAGACCCAGTACTTC
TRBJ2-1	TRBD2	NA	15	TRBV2	CAAQKGTSGYNEQFF	TGTGCCGCCCAAAAGGGGACTAGCGGGTACAATGAGCAGTTCTTC
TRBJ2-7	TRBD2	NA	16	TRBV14	CASSQEGLAGSYEQYF	TGTGCCAGCAGCCAAGAAGGACTAGCGGGAAGCTACGAGCAGTACTTC
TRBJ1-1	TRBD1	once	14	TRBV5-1	CASRTTGVNTEAFF	TGCGCCAGCAGGACAACAGGGGTGAACACTGAAGCTTTCTTT
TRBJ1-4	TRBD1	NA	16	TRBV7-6	CASSPRGGTGPEKLFF	TGTGCCAGCAGCCCTCGGGGTGGGACAGGCCCCGAAAAACTGTTTTTT
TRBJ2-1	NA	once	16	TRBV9	CASSVFAGRAYNEQFF	TGTGCCAGCAGCGTATTTGCGGGAAGGGCCTACAATGAGCAGTTCTTC
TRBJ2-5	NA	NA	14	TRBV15	CATSTSGNQETQYF	TGTGCCACCAGCACCTCCGGGAACCAAGAGACCCAGTACTTC
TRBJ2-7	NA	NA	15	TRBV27	CASRVIRGPGLEQYF	TGTGCCAGCAGAGTGATCAGGGGACCCGGGTTAGAGCAGTACTTC
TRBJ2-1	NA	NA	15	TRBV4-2	CASSRDSFSYNEQFF	TGTGCCAGCAGCCGGGACTCGTTCTCCTACAATGAGCAGTTCTTC
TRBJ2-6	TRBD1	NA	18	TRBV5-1	CASSLVGQGVSGANVLTF	TGCGCCAGCAGCTTGGTCGGGCAGGGGGTCTCTGGGGCCAACGTCCTGACTTTC
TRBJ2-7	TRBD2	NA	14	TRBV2	CAGDPGGYDYEQYF	TGTGCCGGGGACCCGGGGGGGTATGACTACGAGCAGTACTTC
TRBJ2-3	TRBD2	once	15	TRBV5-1	CASSLGTSGGDTQYF	TGCGCCAGCAGCTTAGGGACTAGCGGAGGAGATACGCAGTATTTT
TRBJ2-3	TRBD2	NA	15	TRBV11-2	CASSPRGSRTDTQYF	TGTGCCAGCAGCCCGCGGGGGTCGCGCACAGATACGCAGTATTTT
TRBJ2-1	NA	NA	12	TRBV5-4	CASSDTYNEQFF	TGTGCCAGCTCGGACACCTACAATGAGCAGTTCTTC
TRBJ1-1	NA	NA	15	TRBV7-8	CASSPPRGRNTEAFF	TGTGCCAGCAGCCCCCCCAGGGGAAGGAACACTGAAGCTTTCTTT